One sample yielded the 19 T cell receptor beta chains listed below, sequenced in a study of molecular identifiers for immune sequencing clone quantification. TCRdb re-called the PCR reads with MiXCR, one entry per CDR3 protein. The sample contains some 94,000 distinct CDR3 sequences, around 27% of which appear only once. Sequencing used naive CD8+ T cells from blood, with Jurkat cell RNA spiked in. Subset here: FACS-sorted CD8+CD4-CCR7+CD45RA+ naive T cells. Receptor source: a human donor in good health. Some libraries in this study had Jurkat cell RNA spiked in.

A note on this clonotype: This may arise from a read error, as a much more abundant clone is one base away. V usage is TRBV20-1 and J usage is TRBJ1-4, with 8 bases aligning to TRBD1. This CDR3 spans 15 amino acids. The germline gives CDR1 DFQATT, CDR2 SNEGSKA (reference sequence). With V trimmed by 4 bases and J by 7 bases, 11 bases remained unmatched. In DNA form, the CDR3 reads TGCAGTGCTACGGCCCTACAGGGGGGCGCTGAAAAACTGTTTTTT. This codes for CSATALQGGAEKLFF.

The rearrangement links TRBV27 to TRBJ2-1; 13 positions agree with TRBD2. The junction had 4 bases not matched to a gene; V was cut back by 9 bases and J by 8 bases. The germline CDR1 and CDR2 sequences are MNHEY and SMNVEV (reference sequence). The CDR3 loop spans 13 amino acids. The CDR3 sequence is CASTSGGAYEQFF. The CDR3, as DNA: TGTGCCAGTACTAGCGGGGGGGCCTATGAGCAGTTCTTC.

The rearrangement links TRBV7-9 to TRBJ2-2; perhaps D is TRBD1 or TRBD2 (5 bases each). CDR1 is SEHNR, CDR2 FQNEAQ, per germline (reference sequence). This CDR3 is built from 15 residues. V lost 2 bases, J lost 7 bases, and 14 bases lay in between. This CDR3 is CASSLPGTTGGELFF. CDR3 coding DNA: TGTGCCAGCAGCTTACCCGGGACCACGGGCGGGGAGCTGTTTTTT.

Comment on this clonotype: This clone may be a read error of a much larger clone one base away. This rearrangement joins TRBV4-1 to TRBJ2-7; D remains ambiguous. This CDR3 is 15 amino acids long. Trimming took off 4 bases at V and 2 bases at J, with 15 bases between the two ends. Germline V lookup: CDR1 MGHRA, CDR2 YSYEKL. The CDR3 reads CASSPEEGPPYEQYF. CDR3 DNA sequence: TGCGCCAGCAGCCCAGAGGAAGGGCCACCCTACGAGCAGTACTTC.

This clonotype has at least ten counts. The chain recombines TRBV7-2 with TRBJ1-1; TRBD1 is a possible D gene (5 bases). The CDR3 has 15 amino acids. The V gene lost 3 bases and the J gene lost 4 bases, with 15 bases spanning the gap. CDR1 is SGHTA, CDR2 FQGNSA, per germline. The CDR3 DNA follows: TGTGCCAGCAGCTTCGGGCAGGGCATCATCACTGAAGCTTTCTTT. Protein sequence: CASSFGQGIITEAFF.

This clonotype showed up many times. The chain links TRBV7-9 to TRBJ1-4; 7 bases map to TRBD1. The CDR3 extends over 13 amino acids. The V gene end was trimmed by 8 bases and the J gene end by 3 bases; junction bases not matched to a gene: 3. Germline V lookup: CDR1 SEHNR, CDR2 FQNEAQ (reference sequence). CDR3 sequence reads: CASYGTANEKLFF. CDR3 in DNA: TGTGCCAGCTACGGGACAGCTAATGAAAAACTGTTTTTT.

With respect to this clonotype: The CDR3 ends on some other residue instead of the conserved phenylalanine or tryptophan, so this is likely a read error. The V gene is TRBV12-3 or TRBV12-4, the J gene TRBJ2-3; D not certain. The V end was cut by 3 bases, the J end by 6 bases, with 4 bases between. The CDR3 runs 11 residues. The chain's CDR3 is CASSFGDTQYL. The CDR3 DNA reads as TGTGCCAGCAGTTTCGGTGATACGCAGTATCTT.

This rearrangement joins TRBV5-1 to TRBJ2-5; D might be TRBD2 (6 bases). Trimming removed 6 bases from V and 2 bases from J, with 17 bases in between. The CDR3 is 15 amino acids. The germline gives CDR1 SGHRS, CDR2 YFSETQ. The CDR3 sequence: CASTWEAGFQETQYF. The CDR3 DNA reads TGCGCCAGCACCTGGGAGGCCGGGTTTCAAGAGACCCAGTACTTC.

Ten or more counts support this clonotype. The genes are TRBV9 and TRBJ2-7; 8 bases are shared with TRBD2. From germline, CDR1 is SGDLS and CDR2 YYNGEE. The CDR3 loop spans 14 amino acids. V lost 0 bases and J lost 7; bases outside the gene matches: 6. The CDR3 is CASSVVGAGDEQYF. The CDR3 nucleotides read TGTGCCAGCAGCGTAGTCGGAGCGGGGGATGAGCAGTACTTC.

The table lists this clonotype with many counts. The chain recombines TRBV28 with TRBJ2-7, with TRBD1 matching 7 bases. The length of the CDR3 is 17 residues. Germline-derived CDR1 and CDR2 are MDHEN and SYDVKM. V shed 4 bases, J shed 3 bases, and the junction held 15 bases outside the gene matches. The CDR3 loop is CASSSRYVTGTVYEQYF. In DNA form, the CDR3 reads TGTGCCAGCAGTTCACGCTACGTAACCGGGACAGTCTACGAGCAGTACTTC. The full variable domain, rest sourced from reference TRBV28 and TRBJ2-7, is DVKVTQSSRYLVKRTGEKVFLECVQDMDHENMFWYRQDPGLGLRLIYFSYDVKMKEKGDIPEGYSVSREKKERFSLILESASTNQTSMYLCASSSRYVTGTVYEQYFGPGTRLTVT.

On this clonotype itself: A much larger clone differs from this one at a single base, so this may be a read error. The chain employs TRBV28 and TRBJ1-1; D is uncertain. The germline gives CDR1 MDHEN, CDR2 SYDVKM. The CDR3 spans 14 residues. Trimming shortened V by 4 bases and J by 5 bases, and 14 bases separated the two germline ends. The CDR3 DNA follows: TGTGCCAGCAGTTCCGGGCGGTCGGCGACTGAAGCTTTCTTT. Translation gives CASSSGRSATEAFF.

This clonotype has ten or more counts. V gene TRBV28 combines with J gene TRBJ2-7; 13 bases line up with TRBD2. The CDR3 length is 13 residues. The V gene's germline CDR1 is MDHEN and CDR2 SYDVKM. J lost 7 bases, V lost 8 bases, and 5 bases had no gene match. DNA for the CDR3: TGTGCCAGCGGACTAGCGGGAGTGGGGGAGCAGTACTTC. Its protein is CASGLAGVGEQYF. The variable domain in full, with the rest retrieved from reference TRBV28 and TRBJ2-7, is DVKVTQSSRYLVKRTGEKVFLECVQDMDHENMFWYRQDPGLGLRLIYFSYDVKMKEKGDIPEGYSVSREKKERFSLILESASTNQTSMYLCASGLAGVGEQYFGPGTRLTVT.

This clonotype was counted at least ten times. The chain employs TRBV7-9 and TRBJ2-3; 9 nucleotides align to TRBD2. Germline trimming cut 5 bases from V and 4 bases from J; bases unmatched to any gene: 10. Germline CDR1 is SEHNR and CDR2 is FQNEAQ (reference sequence). The CDR3 contains 16 residues. CDR3 nucleotides: TGTGCCAGCAGCCGATTGGCGGGAGGGCCTCCAGATACGCAGTATTTT. It yields the protein CASSRLAGGPPDTQYF.

This clonotype was detected only a few times. J is TRBJ1-1 and V is TRBV14, with D uncertain. V lost 1 base, J lost 0 bases, and 3 bases lay in between. The CDR3 has 13 amino acids. Germline CDR1 and CDR2: SGHDN and FVKESK. The CDR3 DNA sequence: TGTGCCAGCAGCCAAGTGATGAACACTGAAGCTTTCTTT. Its translation is CASSQVMNTEAFF.

Only one count was recorded for this clonotype. One end of the junction varies from germline; a read error may be responsible. The V call is TRBV18, the J call TRBJ1-2; the match to TRBD1 covers 7 bases. This CDR3 region has 17 residues. CDR1 KGHSH and CDR2 LQKENI come from the germline V gene. For the CDR3, the DNA is TGTGCCAGCTCACCGCGAGACAGGGTCGACCTTGGCTATAGCTACACCTTC. It specifies CASSPRDRVDLGYSYTF.

The J gene is TRBJ2-3, the V gene TRBV19, with D perhaps TRBD2 (6 bases). V was cut by 5 bases and J by 4 bases, with 10 bases left in between. CDR3 length: 13 amino acids. Germline CDR1 reads LNHDA; CDR2 reads SQIVND (reference sequence). The CDR3 loop is CASSWASADTQYF. CDR3 sequence (DNA): TGTGCCAGTAGTTGGGCTAGCGCAGATACGCAGTATTTT. Combining the CDR3 with reference TRBV19 and TRBJ2-3 gives the whole variable domain DGGITQSPKYLFRKEGQNVTLSCEQNLNHDAMYWYRQDPGQGLRLIYYSQIVNDFQKGDIAEGYSVSREKKESFPLTVTSAQKNPTAFYLCASSWASADTQYFGPGTRLTVL.

This clonotype was observed a handful of times. Relative to the germline gene, one junction end is altered; a read error may explain this. This chain's CDR3 is CNAGTGETDTQYF. In DNA form, the CDR3 reads TGCAATGCTGGGACAGGGGAAACAGATACGCAGTATTTT. The chain carries TRBV20-1 and TRBJ2-3, with 10 bases lining up with TRBD1. CDR1 is DFQATT, CDR2 SNEGSKA, per germline (reference sequence). The CDR3 is 13 amino acids.

V usage is TRBV30 and J usage is TRBJ2-6; D is ambiguous. Germline values: CDR1 GTSNPN, CDR2 SVGIG (reference sequence). Trimming cost V 1 base and J 0 bases, with 4 bases left between them. The CDR3 is made up of 14 amino acids. This chain's CDR3 is CAWSGGSGANVLTF. The CDR3 DNA is TGTGCCTGGAGTGGGGGCTCTGGGGCCAACGTCCTGACTTTC.

This clonotype was observed at least ten times. This chain uses TRBV2 with TRBJ2-3; 12 positions match TRBD2. Germline-derived CDR1 and CDR2 are SNHLY and FYNNEI. V trimming: 5 bases; J trimming: 0 bases; junction bases outside the gene matches: 12. The CDR3 loop spans 19 amino acids. The CDR3 region is CASSYTGTSGSTSTDTQYF. The CDR3 region has the DNA TGTGCCAGCAGTTATACCGGGACTAGCGGGTCGACTAGCACAGATACGCAGTATTTT.